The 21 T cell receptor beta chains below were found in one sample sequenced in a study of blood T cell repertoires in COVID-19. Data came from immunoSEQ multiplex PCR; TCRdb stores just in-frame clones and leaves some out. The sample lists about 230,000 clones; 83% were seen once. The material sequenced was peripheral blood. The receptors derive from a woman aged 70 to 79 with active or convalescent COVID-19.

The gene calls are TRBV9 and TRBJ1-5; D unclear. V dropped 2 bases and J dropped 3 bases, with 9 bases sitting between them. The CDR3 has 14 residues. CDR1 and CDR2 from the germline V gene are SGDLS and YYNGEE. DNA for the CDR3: TGTGCCAGCAGCGTGGGAGGATACAATCAGCCCCAGCATTTT. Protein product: CASSVGGYNQPQHF.

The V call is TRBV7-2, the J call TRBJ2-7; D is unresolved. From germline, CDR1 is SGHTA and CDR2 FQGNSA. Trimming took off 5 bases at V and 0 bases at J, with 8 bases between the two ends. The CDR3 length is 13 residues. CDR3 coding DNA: TGTGCCAGCAGCGCTCAGGACTCCTACGAGCAGTACTTC. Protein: CASSAQDSYEQYF.

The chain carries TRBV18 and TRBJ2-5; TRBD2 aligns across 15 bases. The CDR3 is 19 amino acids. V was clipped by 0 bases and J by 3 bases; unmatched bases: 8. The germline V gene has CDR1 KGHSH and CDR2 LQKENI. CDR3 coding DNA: TGTGCCAGCTCACCACCCGCTACGGGACTAGCGGGGGGTAAAGAGACCCAGTACTTC. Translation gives CASSPPATGLAGGKETQYF.

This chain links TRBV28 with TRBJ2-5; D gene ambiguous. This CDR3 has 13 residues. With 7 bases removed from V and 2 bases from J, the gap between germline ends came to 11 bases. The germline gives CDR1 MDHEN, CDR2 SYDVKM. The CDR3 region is CASTLPNQETQYF. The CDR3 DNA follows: TGTGCCAGCACTCTACCCAATCAAGAGACCCAGTACTTC.

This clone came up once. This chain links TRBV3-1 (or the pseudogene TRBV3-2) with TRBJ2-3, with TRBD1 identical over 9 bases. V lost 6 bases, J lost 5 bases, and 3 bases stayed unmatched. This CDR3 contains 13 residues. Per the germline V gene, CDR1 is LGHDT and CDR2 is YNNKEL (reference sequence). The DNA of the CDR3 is TGTGCCAGCAGTCGGACAGGGGAAGATACGCAGTATTTT. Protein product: CASSRTGEDTQYF.

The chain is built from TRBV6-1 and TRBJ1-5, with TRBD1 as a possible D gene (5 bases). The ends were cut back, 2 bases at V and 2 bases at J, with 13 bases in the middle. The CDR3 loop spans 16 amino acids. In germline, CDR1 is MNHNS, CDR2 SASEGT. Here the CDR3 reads CASSEFGGGGNQPQHF. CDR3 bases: TGTGCCAGCAGTGAATTCGGGGGAGGAGGCAATCAGCCCCAGCATTTT.

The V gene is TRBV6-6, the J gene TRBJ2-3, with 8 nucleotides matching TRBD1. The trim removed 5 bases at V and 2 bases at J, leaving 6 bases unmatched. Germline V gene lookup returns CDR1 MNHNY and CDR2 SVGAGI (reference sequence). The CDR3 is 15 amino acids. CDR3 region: CASSPQGVDTDTQYF. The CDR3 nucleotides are TGTGCCAGCAGTCCACAGGGGGTGGACACAGATACGCAGTATTTT.

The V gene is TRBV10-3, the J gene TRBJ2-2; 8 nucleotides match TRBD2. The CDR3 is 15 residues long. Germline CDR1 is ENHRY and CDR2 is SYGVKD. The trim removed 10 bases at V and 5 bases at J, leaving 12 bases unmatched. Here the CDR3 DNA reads TGTGCCAGCGCGGGCAGTAGCGGGGATACCGGGGAGCTGTTTTTT. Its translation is CASAGSSGDTGELFF.

The CDR3, as DNA: TGCGCCAGCAGCCAAGATATCGGACAGAAGGCTTTCTTT. Translating gives CASSQDIGQKAFF. The chain has TRBV4-1 and TRBJ1-1, with D possibly matching TRBD1 (6 bases). V lost 0 bases to trimming and J lost 11 bases, with 13 bases between them. The V gene's germline CDR1 is MGHRA and CDR2 YSYEKL. The CDR3 spans 13 residues.

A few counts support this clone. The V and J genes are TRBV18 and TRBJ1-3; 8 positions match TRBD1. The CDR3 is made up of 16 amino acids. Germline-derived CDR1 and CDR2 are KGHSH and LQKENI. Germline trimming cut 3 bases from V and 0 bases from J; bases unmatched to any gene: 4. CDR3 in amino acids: CASSPWDRSSGNTIYF. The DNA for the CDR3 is TGTGCCAGCTCACCCTGGGACAGGAGCTCTGGAAACACCATATATTTT.

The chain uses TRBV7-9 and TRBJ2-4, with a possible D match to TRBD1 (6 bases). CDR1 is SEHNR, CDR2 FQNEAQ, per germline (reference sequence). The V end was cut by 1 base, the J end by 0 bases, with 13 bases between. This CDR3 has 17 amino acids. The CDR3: CASSLGLDRSAKNIQYF. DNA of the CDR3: TGTGCCAGCAGCTTAGGCCTAGACAGGTCAGCCAAAAACATTCAGTACTTC.

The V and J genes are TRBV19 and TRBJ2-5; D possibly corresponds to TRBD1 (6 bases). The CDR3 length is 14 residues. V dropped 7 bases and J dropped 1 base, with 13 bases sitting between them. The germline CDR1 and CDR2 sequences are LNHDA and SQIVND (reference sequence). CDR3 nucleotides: TGTGCCAGTACCCAGACAGGCCCCCAAGAGACCCAGTACTTC. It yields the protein CASTQTGPQETQYF.

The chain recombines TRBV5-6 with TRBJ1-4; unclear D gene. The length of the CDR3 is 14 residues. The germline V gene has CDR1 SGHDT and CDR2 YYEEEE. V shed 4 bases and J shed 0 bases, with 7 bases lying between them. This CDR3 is CASSPFATNEKLFF. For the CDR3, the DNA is TGTGCCAGCAGCCCCTTTGCAACTAATGAAAAACTGTTTTTT.

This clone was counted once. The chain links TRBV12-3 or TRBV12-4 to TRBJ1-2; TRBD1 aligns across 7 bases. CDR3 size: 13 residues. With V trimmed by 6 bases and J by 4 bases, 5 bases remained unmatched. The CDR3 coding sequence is TGTGCCAGCAGCACAGGGGAGTTCTATGGCTACACCTTC. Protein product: CASSTGEFYGYTF.

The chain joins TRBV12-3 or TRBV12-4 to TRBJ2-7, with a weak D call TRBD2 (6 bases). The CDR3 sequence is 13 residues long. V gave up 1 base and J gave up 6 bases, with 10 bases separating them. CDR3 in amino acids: CASSLERRGEQYF. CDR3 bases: TGTGCCAGCAGTTTAGAGCGGCGGGGCGAGCAGTACTTC.

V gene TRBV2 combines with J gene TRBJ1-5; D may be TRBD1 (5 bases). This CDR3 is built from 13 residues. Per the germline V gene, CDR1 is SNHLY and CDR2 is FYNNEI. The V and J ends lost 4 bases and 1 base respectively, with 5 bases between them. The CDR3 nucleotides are TGTGCCAGCAGTGGACAGAGCAATCAGCCCCAGCATTTT. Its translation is CASSGQSNQPQHF. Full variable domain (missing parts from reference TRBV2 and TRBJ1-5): EPEVTQTPSHQVTQMGQEVILRCVPISNHLYFYWYRQILGQKVEFLVSFYNNEISEKSEIFDDQFSVERPDGSNFTLKIRSTKLEDSAMYFCASSGQSNQPQHFGDGTRLSIL.

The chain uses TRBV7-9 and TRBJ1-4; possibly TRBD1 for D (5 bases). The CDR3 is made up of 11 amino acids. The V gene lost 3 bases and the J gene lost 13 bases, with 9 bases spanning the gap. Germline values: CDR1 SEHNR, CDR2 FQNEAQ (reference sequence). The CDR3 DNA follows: TGTGCCAGCAGCTTGTTGGGGGGACTGTTTTTT. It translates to CASSLLGGLFF.

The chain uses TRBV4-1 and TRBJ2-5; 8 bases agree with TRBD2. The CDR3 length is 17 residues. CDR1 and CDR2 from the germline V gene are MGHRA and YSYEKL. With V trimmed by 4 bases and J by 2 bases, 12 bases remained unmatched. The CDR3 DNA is TGCGCCAGCAGCCCAGGCCAGCGGGGGACCGAACAAGAGACCCAGTACTTC. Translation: CASSPGQRGTEQETQYF.

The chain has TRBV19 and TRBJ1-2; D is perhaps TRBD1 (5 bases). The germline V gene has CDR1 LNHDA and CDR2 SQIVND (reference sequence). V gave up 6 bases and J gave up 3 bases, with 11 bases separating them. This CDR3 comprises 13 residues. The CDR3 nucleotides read TGTGCCAGTAGCCCAGGGATTTACTATGGCTACACCTTC. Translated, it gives CASSPGIYYGYTF.

In DNA, the CDR3 is TGTGCCAGCAGCTTGGCAGGGGGAACCGGGGAGCTGTTTTTT. It yields the protein CASSLAGGTGELFF. The chain joins TRBV7-9 to TRBJ2-2, with 7 bases fitting TRBD1. Looked up from germline, CDR1 is SEHNR and CDR2 is FQNEAQ (reference sequence). The length of the CDR3 is 14 residues. Losses at the gene ends were 3 bases for V and 5 bases for J; bases not matched to a gene: 3. The full variable domain, completed using reference TRBV7-9 and TRBJ2-2, is DTGVSQNPRHKITKRGQNVTFRCDPISEHNRLYWYRQTLGQGPEFLTYFQNEAQLEKSRLLSDRFSAERPKGSFSTLEIQRTEQGDSAMYLCASSLAGGTGELFFGEGSRLTVL.

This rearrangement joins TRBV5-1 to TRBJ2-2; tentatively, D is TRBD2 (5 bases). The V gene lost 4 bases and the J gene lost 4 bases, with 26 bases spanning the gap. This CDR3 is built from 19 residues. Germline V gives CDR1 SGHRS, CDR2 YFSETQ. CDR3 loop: CASSGSAGSRISGTGELFF. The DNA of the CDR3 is TGCGCCAGCAGCGGCTCCGCGGGTAGCCGGATTTCGGGCACCGGGGAGCTGTTTTTT.